These 10 T cell receptor beta chains were sequenced from one sample in a study of blood T cell repertoires in COVID-19. Using immunoSEQ multiplex PCR, the repertoire was profiled, and TCRdb retains in-frame clones only, with some absent. This table holds 200,000 to 300,000 clones, about 87% found once. The sequencing input was peripheral blood. The receptors stem from a woman aged 40 to 50 who had recovered from COVID-19.

This chain uses TRBV7-9 with TRBJ1-4, with 7 bases aligning to TRBD1. The CDR3 runs to 15 residues. Per germline, CDR1 SEHNR and CDR2 FQNEAQ (reference sequence). V was clipped by 5 bases and J by 7 bases; unmatched bases: 10. CDR3 sequence reads: CASSSRAGGGEKLFF. CDR3 DNA sequence: TGTGCCAGCAGCAGTAGGGCAGGGGGAGGTGAAAAACTGTTTTTT.

The chain recombines TRBV7-9 with TRBJ1-4, with unresolved D. The V gene's germline CDR1 is SEHNR and CDR2 FQNEAQ (reference sequence). The V end was cut by 5 bases, the J end by 0 bases, with 13 bases between. The CDR3 runs to 16 residues. The DNA for the CDR3 is TGTGCCAGCAGCGGTGAGGTCCGGGCAACTAATGAAAAACTGTTTTTT. Its translation is CASSGEVRATNEKLFF.

This chain joins TRBV5-1 and TRBJ2-3; TRBD1 matches at 9 bases. CDR3 length: 16 residues. V shed 5 bases, J shed 3 bases, and the junction held 10 bases outside the gene matches. Germline V gene lookup returns CDR1 SGHRS and CDR2 YFSETQ. The DNA for the CDR3 is TGCGCCAGCAGAAGTCGGGACAGGGTAGGAACAGATACGCAGTATTTT. This codes for CASRSRDRVGTDTQYF.

The chain links TRBV21-1 to TRBJ2-7; TRBD1, as called in the table, went unchecked against the DNA. TRBV21-1 corresponds to a pseudogene. The CDR3 runs 15 residues. The CDR3 reads CASSVEGQTSYEQYF. The CDR3 DNA sequence: TGTGCCAGCAGCGTAGAGGGACAGACCTCCTACGAGCAGTACTTC.

The chain has TRBV14 and TRBJ2-1; 9 bases agree with TRBD1. The CDR3 extends over 13 amino acids. J lost 6 bases, V lost 9 bases, and 6 bases had no gene match. Germline CDR1 and CDR2: SGHDN and FVKESK. The chain's CDR3 is CASRDRVGNEQFF. The CDR3 bases are TGTGCCAGTCGGGACAGGGTCGGCAATGAGCAGTTCTTC.

The rearrangement links TRBV7-9 to TRBJ1-2; 9 bases fit TRBD1. V trimming: 5 bases; J trimming: 0 bases; junction bases outside the gene matches: 10. The CDR3 loop spans 17 amino acids. From germline, CDR1 is SEHNR and CDR2 FQNEAQ (reference sequence). Here the CDR3 DNA reads TGTGCCAGCAGCGCCGCTCCCGGGACAGGGACTAACTATGGCTACACCTTC. Protein: CASSAAPGTGTNYGYTF.

A single count supports this clone. The rearrangement joins TRBV5-8 to TRBJ2-1; 7 bases map to TRBD2. V dropped 2 bases and J dropped 7; count of bases not matched to a gene: 6. CDR1 and CDR2 from the germline V gene are SGHTS and YDEGEE. The CDR3 covers 14 residues. CDR3 sequence (DNA): TGTGCCAGCAGCTTACCAGCGGGGTGGAATGAGCAGTTCTTC. Amino acid sequence: CASSLPAGWNEQFF.

This chain connects TRBV29-1 to TRBJ1-3; 9 positions match TRBD1. The J segment lost 2 bases and the V segment lost 4 bases, leaving 3 bases of the junction unmatched. Per germline, CDR1 SQVTM and CDR2 ANQGSEA. The CDR3 runs to 14 residues. In DNA, the CDR3 is TGCAGCGTTGGCGGGACAGGGCCTGGAAACACCATATATTTT. The encoded protein is CSVGGTGPGNTIYF.

The chain combines TRBV7-9 with TRBJ2-7; 10 bases fit TRBD1. V shed 1 base and J 2 bases; nucleotides not matched to a gene: 2. The CDR3 length is 15 residues. Germline V lookup: CDR1 SEHNR, CDR2 FQNEAQ (reference sequence). Here the CDR3 DNA reads TGTGCCAGCAGCTTAGTAGGACAGGGGGCCTACGAGCAGTACTTC. Amino acid sequence: CASSLVGQGAYEQYF. Combining the CDR3 with reference TRBV7-9 and TRBJ2-7 gives the whole variable domain DTGVSQNPRHKITKRGQNVTFRCDPISEHNRLYWYRQTLGQGPEFLTYFQNEAQLEKSRLLSDRFSAERPKGSFSTLEIQRTEQGDSAMYLCASSLVGQGAYEQYFGPGTRLTVT.

This chain uses TRBV4-2 with TRBJ1-3; the D is unclear. Germline V gene lookup returns CDR1 LGHNA and CDR2 YNFKEQ. V was clipped by 3 bases and J by 2 bases, with 20 bases between them. CDR3 size: 18 residues. The CDR3 region has the DNA TGTGCCAGCAGCCAGGCCGCCCCTATCCTGGGCGCTGGAAACACCATATATTTT. Translating gives CASSQAAPILGAGNTIYF.